This TCR beta chain was sequenced during a study of blood T cell repertoires in COVID-19. For the study at large: COVID-19 samples, acute and convalescent, were from the United States, Italy and Spain. PBMCs, B-cell-depleted T cells, or T cells provided the cDNA or gDNA that made up the material.

The CDR3 loop spans 15 amino acids. V lost 6 bases and J lost 9; bases outside the gene matches: 8. Germline V lookup: CDR1 SGHTA, CDR2 FQGNSA. Authors' processing steps: Counts of nucleated cells, estimated from reference gene primer amplification, were obtained. Method: immunoSEQ multiplex PCR; TCRdb's copy keeps in-frame clones and lacks some. D and trimming were read from the DNA, whereas the V and J calls and clone size are those reported in that table. The sample includes tens of thousands of clones, more than 75% of them seen just once. Specimen: peripheral blood. The receptor was derived from a man aged 50 to 60 with active or convalescent COVID-19. This chain joins TRBV7-2 and TRBJ2-1, with TRBD2 matching over 13 bases. DNA of the CDR3: TGTGCCAGCAGGCCCGGACTAGCGGGGGTCTTTGAGCAGTTCTTC. Translating gives CASRPGLAGVFEQFF.